This T cell receptor (beta chain) was observed in a study of T cell changes during pregnancy in multiple sclerosis. Method: immunoSEQ multiplex PCR; TCRdb's copy keeps in-frame clones and lacks some. The sample lists around 31,000 clones, 90% occurring once. Trimming took 5 bases from V and 5 from J, leaving 12 bases between them. Germline CDR1 reads SGHAT; CDR2 reads FQDESV (reference sequence). The CDR3 is 13 amino acids. The source is a female donor with multiple sclerosis, enrolled in a pregnancy study. The rearrangement joins TRBV11-1 to TRBJ1-1; no firm D call. The source material was CD8+ T cells from peripheral blood mononuclear cells, sampled in the second trimester of pregnancy. The CDR3 spells CASSPHTATEAFF. The CDR3 DNA sequence: TGTGCCAGCAGCCCCCATACCGCGACTGAAGCTTTCTTT.